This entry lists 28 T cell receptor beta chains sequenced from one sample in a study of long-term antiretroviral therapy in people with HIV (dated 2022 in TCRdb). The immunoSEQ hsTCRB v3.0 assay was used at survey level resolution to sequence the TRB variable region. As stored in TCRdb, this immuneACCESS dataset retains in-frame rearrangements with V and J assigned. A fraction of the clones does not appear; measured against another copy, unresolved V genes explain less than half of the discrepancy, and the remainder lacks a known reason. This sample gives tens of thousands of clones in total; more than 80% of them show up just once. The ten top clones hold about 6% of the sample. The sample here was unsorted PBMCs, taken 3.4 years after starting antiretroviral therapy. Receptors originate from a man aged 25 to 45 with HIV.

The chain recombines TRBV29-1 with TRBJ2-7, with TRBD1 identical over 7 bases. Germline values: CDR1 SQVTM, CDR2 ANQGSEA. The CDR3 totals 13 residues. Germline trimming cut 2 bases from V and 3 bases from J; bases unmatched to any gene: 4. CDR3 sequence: CSVENDRDYEQYF. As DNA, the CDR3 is TGCAGCGTTGAAAATGACAGGGACTACGAGCAGTACTTC.

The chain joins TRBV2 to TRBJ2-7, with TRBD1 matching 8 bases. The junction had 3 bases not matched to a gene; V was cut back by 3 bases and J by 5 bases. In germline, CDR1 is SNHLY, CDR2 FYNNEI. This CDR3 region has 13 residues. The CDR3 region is CASSETGADEQYF. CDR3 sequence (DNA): TGTGCCAGCAGTGAGACAGGGGCTGACGAGCAGTACTTC.

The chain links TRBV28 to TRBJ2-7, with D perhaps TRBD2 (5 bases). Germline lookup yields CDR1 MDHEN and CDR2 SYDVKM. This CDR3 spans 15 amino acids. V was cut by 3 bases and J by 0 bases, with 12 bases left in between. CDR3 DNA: TGTGCCAGCAGTTTGCTAGCCCCGGGCTCCTACGAGCAGTACTTC. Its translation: CASSLLAPGSYEQYF.

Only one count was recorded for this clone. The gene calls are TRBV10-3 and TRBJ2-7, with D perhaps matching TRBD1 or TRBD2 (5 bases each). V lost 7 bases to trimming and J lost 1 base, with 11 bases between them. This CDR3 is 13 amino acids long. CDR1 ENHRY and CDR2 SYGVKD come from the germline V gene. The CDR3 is CAITGDRSYEQYF. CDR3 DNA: TGTGCCATCACTGGGGACCGGTCCTACGAGCAGTACTTC.

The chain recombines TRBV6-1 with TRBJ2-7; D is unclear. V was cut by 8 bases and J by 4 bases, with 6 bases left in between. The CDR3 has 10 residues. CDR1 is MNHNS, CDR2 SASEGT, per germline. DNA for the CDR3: TGTGCCAGCGCCGAGTACGAGCAGTACTTC. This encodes CASAEYEQYF.

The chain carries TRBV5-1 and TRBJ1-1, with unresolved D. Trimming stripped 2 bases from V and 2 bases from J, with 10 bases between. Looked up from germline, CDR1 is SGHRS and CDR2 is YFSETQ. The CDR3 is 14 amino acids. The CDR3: CASSFASRNTEAFF. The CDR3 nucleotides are TGCGCCAGCAGCTTCGCGTCGAGAAACACTGAAGCTTTCTTT.

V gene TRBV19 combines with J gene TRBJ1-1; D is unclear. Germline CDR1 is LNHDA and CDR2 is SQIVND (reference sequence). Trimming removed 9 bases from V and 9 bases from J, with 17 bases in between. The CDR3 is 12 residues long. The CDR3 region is CASSQRESKAFF. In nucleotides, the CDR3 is TGTGCCAGCAGCCAGAGGGAATCCAAAGCTTTCTTT.

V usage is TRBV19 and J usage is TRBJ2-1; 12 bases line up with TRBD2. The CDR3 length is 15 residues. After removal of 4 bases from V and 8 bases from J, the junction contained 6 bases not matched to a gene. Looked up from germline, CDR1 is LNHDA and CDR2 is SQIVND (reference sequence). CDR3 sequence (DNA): TGTGCCAGTAGTAAAGGACTAGCGGGAACGCATGAGCAGTTCTTC. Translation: CASSKGLAGTHEQFF.

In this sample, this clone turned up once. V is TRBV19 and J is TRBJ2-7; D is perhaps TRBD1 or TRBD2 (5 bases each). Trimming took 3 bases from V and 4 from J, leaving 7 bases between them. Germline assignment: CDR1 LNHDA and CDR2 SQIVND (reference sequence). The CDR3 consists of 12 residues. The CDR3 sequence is CASSIWGYEQYF. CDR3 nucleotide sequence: TGTGCCAGTAGTATCTGGGGGTACGAGCAGTACTTC. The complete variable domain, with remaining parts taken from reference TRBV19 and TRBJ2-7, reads DGGITQSPKYLFRKEGQNVTLSCEQNLNHDAMYWYRQDPGQGLRLIYYSQIVNDFQKGDIAEGYSVSREKKESFPLTVTSAQKNPTAFYLCASSIWGYEQYFGPGTRLTVT.

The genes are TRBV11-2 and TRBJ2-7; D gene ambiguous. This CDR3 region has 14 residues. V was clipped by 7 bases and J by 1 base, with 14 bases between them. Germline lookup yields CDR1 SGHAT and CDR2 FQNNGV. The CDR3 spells CASTDERRSYEQYF. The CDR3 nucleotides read TGTGCCAGCACCGACGAGAGACGATCCTACGAGCAGTACTTC. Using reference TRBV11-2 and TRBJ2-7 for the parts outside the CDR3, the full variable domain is EAGVAQSPRYKIIEKRQSVAFWCNPISGHATLYWYQQILGQGPKLLIQFQNNGVVDDSQLPKDRFSAERLKGVDSTLKIQPAKLEDSAVYLCASTDERRSYEQYFGPGTRLTVT.

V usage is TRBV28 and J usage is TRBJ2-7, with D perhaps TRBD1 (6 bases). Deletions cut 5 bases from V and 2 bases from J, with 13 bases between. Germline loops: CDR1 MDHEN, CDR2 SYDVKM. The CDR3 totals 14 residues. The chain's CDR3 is CASSPTGIPYEQYF. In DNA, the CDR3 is TGTGCCAGCAGTCCAACAGGGATTCCCTACGAGCAGTACTTC.

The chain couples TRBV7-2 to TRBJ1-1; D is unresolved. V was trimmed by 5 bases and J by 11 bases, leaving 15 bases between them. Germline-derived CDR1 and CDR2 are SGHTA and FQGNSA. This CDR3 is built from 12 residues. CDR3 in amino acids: CASSPSASGAFF. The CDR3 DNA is TGTGCCAGCAGCCCTAGTGCATCCGGCGCTTTCTTT.

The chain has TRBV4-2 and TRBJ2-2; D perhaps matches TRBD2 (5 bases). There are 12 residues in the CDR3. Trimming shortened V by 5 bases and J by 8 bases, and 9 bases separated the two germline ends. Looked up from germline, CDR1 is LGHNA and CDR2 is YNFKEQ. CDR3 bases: TGTGCCAGCAGCGAAGGGAGTGGGGAGCTGTTTTTT. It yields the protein CASSEGSGELFF.

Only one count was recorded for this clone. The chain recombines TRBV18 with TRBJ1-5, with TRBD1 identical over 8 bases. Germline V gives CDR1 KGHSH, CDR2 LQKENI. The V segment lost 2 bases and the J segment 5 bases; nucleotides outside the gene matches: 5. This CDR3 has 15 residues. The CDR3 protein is CASSPLPGGDQPQHF. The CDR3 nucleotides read TGTGCCAGCTCACCATTACCAGGGGGCGATCAGCCCCAGCATTTT. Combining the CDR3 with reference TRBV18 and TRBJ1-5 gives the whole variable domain NAGVMQNPRHLVRRRGQEARLRCSPMKGHSHVYWYRQLPEEGLKFMVYLQKENIIDESGMPKERFSAEFPKEGPSILRIQQVVRGDSAAYFCASSPLPGGDQPQHFGDGTRLSIL.

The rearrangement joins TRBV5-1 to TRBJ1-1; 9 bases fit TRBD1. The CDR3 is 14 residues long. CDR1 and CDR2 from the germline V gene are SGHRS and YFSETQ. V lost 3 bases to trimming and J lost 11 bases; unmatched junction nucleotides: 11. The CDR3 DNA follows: TGCGCCAGCAGCTATGGGACAGGGAGGTCGCAGGCTTTCTTT. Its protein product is CASSYGTGRSQAFF. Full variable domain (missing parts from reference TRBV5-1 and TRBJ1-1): KAGVTQTPRYLIKTRGQQVTLSCSPISGHRSVSWYQQTPGQGLQFLFEYFSETQRNKGNFPGRFSGRQFSNSRSEMNVSTLELGDSALYLCASSYGTGRSQAFFGQGTRLTVV.

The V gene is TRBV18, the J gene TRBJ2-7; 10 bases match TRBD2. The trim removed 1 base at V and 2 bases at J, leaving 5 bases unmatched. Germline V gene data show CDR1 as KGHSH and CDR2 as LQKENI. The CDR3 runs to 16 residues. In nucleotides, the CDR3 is TGTGCCAGCTCACCACTCTTTACTAGCGGGACCTACGAGCAGTACTTC. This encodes CASSPLFTSGTYEQYF.

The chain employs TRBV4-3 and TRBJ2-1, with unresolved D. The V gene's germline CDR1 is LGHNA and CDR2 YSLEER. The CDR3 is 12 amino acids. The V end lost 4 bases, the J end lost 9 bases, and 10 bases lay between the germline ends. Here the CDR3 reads CASSRVQGEQFF. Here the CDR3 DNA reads TGCGCCAGCAGCCGCGTACAAGGTGAGCAGTTCTTC.

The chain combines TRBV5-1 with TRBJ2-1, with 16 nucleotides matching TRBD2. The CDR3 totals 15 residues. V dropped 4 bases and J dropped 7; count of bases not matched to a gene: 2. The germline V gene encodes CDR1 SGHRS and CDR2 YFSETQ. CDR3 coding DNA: TGCGCCAGCAGCCAGGGACTAGCGGGAGGGAATGAGCAGTTCTTC. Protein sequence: CASSQGLAGGNEQFF.

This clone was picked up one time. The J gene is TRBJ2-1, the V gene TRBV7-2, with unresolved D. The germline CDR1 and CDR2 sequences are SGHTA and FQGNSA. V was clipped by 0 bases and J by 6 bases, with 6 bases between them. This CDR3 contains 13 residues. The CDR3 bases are TGTGCCAGCAGCTTAGCCTGGGCCAATGAGCAGTTCTTC. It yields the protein CASSLAWANEQFF.

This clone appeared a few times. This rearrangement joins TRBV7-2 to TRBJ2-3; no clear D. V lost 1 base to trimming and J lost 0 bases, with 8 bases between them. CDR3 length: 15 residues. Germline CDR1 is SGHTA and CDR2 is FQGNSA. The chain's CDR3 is CASSLVGQSTDTQYF. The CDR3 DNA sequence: TGTGCCAGCAGCTTAGTAGGGCAAAGCACAGATACGCAGTATTTT.

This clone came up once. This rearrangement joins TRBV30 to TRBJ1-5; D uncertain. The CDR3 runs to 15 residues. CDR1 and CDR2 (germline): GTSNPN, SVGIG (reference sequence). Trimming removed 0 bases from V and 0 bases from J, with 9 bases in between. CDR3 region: CAWSVRRNSNQPQHF. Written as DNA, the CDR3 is TGTGCCTGGAGTGTACGCAGGAATAGCAATCAGCCCCAGCATTTT.

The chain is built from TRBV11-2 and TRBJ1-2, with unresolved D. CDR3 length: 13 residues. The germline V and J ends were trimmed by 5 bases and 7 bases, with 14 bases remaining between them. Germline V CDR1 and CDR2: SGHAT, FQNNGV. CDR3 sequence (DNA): TGTGCCAGCAGCCACCCAGGTTCTCGTGGCTACACCTTC. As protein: CASSHPGSRGYTF.

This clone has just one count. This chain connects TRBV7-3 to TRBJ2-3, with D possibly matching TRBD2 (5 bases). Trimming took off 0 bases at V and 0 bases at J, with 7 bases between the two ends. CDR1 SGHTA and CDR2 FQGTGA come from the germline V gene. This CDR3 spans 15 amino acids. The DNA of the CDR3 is TGTGCCAGCAGCTTAACGAGGACTAGCACAGATACGCAGTATTTT. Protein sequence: CASSLTRTSTDTQYF. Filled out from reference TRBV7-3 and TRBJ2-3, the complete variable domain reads GAGVSQTPSNKVTEKGKYVELRCDPISGHTALYWYRQSLGQGPEFLIYFQGTGAADDSGLPNDRFFAVRPEGSVSTLKIQRTERGDSAVYLCASSLTRTSTDTQYFGPGTRLTVL.

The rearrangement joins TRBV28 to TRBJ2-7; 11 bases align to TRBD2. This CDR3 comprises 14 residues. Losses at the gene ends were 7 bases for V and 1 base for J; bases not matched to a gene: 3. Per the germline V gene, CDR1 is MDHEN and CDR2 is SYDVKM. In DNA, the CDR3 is TGTGCCAGCACCCGGACTAGCGGGTCCTACGAGCAGTACTTC. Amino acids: CASTRTSGSYEQYF.

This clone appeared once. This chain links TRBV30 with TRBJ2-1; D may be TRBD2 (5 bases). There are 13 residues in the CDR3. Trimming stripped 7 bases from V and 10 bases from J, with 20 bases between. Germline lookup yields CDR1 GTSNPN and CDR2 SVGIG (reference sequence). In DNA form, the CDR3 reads TGTGCCTCCGGACTGACGGTGGGCGGGGAGCAGTTCTTC. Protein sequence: CASGLTVGGEQFF.

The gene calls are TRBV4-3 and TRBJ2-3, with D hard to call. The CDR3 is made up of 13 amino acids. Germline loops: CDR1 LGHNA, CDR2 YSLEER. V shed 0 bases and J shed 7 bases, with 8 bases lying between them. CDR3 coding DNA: TGCGCCAGCAGCCAAGATTACGGCAATACGCAGTATTTT. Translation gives CASSQDYGNTQYF.

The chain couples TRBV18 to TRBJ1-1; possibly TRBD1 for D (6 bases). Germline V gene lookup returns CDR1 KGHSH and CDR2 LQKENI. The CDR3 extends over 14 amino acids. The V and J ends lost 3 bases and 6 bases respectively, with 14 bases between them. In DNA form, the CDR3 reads TGTGCCAGCTCACCTACAGGGACCCTGCCTGAAGCTTTCTTT. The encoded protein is CASSPTGTLPEAFF.

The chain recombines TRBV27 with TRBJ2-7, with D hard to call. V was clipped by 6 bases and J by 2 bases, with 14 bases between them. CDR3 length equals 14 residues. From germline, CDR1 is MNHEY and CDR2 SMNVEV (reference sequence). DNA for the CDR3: TGTGCCAGCAGCCCGGGTCTCGCCCCCTACGAGCAGTACTTC. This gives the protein CASSPGLAPYEQYF.